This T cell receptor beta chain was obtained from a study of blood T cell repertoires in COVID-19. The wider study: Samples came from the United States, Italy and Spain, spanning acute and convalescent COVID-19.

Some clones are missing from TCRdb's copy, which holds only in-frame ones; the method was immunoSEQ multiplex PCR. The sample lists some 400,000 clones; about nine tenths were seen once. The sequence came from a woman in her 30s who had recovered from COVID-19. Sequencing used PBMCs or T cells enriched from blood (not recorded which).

CDR3 region: CASRRDQPSGSHNEQFF. The CDR3 bases are TGTGCTAGCCGCCGAGACCAACCTAGCGGGAGTCATAATGAGCAGTTCTTC. The rearrangement joins TRBV12-5 to TRBJ2-1, with 10 bases matching TRBD2. Trimming at V came to 9 bases and at J to 7 bases, leaving 18 bases not matched to a gene. The germline V gene has CDR1 LGHNT and CDR2 FRNRAP. The CDR3 is 17 amino acids.